This entry describes one TCR beta chain. As yet, its antigen is unknown. TCR beta CDR3 regions were amplified from RNA. HTBI primers were employed in a first-round RT-PCR of the TCR CDR3. Each CDR3 protein gets one entry after TCRdb re-called the multiplex PCR reads with MiXCR. The data contain 560,000 or so distinct CDR3 sequences, around 46% of them singletons. This sample was included in a study of T cells in Graves' hyperthyroidism and ophthalmopathy. General study findings and limits: Blood also contained most expanded thyroid clonotypes above 0.001.

The CDR3 sequence is 14 residues long. The J segment lost 7 bases and the V segment lost 3 bases, leaving 6 bases of the junction unmatched. CDR1 and CDR2 (germline): DFQATT, SNEGSKA (reference sequence). Stable Graves' hyperthyroidism meant no ophthalmopathy progression within 18 months. Not enrolled were patients with uncontrolled infection, other autoimmune disease, pregnancy or lactation. Clinical symptoms, serum thyroxine and TRAb, thyroid ultrasound and orbital computed tomography together formed the diagnostic basis. The source is a woman under 30 with Graves' hyperthyroidism. What was sequenced was peripheral blood or thyroid tissue (not recorded which). The V gene is TRBV20-1, the J gene TRBJ1-6; 7 nucleotides agree with TRBD1. CDR3 region: CSARKQGLNSPLHF. CDR3 in DNA: TGCAGTGCTAGGAAACAGGGGTTGAATTCACCCCTCCACTTT.